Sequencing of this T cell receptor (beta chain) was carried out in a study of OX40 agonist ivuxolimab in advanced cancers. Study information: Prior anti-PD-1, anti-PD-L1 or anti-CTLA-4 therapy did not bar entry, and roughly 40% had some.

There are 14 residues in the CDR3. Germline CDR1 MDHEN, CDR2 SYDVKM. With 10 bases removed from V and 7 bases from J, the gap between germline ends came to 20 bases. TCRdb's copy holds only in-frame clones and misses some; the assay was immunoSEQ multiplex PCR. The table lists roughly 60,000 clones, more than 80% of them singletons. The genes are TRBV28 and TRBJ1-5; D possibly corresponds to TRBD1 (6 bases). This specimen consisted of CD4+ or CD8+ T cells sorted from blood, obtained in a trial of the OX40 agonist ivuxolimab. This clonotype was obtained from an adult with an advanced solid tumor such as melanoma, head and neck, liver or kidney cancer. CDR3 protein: CAILRGDRNQPQHF. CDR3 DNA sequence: TGTGCCATCCTAAGGGGGGATCGGAACCAGCCCCAGCATTTT.